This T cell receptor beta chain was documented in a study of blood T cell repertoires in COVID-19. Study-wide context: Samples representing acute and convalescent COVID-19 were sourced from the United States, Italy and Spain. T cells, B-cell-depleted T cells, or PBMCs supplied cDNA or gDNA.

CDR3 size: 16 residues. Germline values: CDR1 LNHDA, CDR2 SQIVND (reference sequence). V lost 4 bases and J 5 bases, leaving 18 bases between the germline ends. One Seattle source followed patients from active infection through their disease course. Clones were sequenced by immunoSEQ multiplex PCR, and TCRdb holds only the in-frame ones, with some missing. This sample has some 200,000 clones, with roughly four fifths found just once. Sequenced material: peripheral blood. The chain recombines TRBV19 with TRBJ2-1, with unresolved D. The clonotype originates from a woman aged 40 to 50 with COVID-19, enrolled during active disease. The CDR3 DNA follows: TGTGCCAGTAGTAGGTCGCGGAAGCACCCCCACAATGAGCAGTTCTTC. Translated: CASSRSRKHPHNEQFF.